This T cell receptor (beta chain) was captured by sequencing in a study of Ad26.COV2.S vaccination and SARS-CoV-2 variants. Germline lookup yields CDR1 KGHSH and CDR2 LQKENI. The length of the CDR3 is 15 residues. The V and J ends lost 4 bases and 4 bases respectively, with 16 bases between them. A remark on this clone: The antigen is not known.

Sequencing used immunoSEQ multiplex PCR; TCRdb keeps in-frame clones, though not all of them. The top ten hold under 2% of the sample, which has roughly 460,000 clones, 80% to 90% seen once. Treatment meaning: around 19 received Ad26.COV2.S at low or high dose, single or two shots; about five received placebo; per-sample allocation not given. Sample collection was performed on day 63 after the first vaccine or placebo injection. Study findings and constraints: Vaccinated individuals (as opposed to placebo recipients) had higher spike-specific TCR breadth. Reportedly, spike-specific CD8+ and CD4+ T cell responses achieved substantial breadth once vaccination had taken place. Total T cell responses were possibly underestimated by TCR breadth and depth analyses.

The source was peripheral blood, collected in a trial of Ad26.COV2.S vaccine versus placebo. This sequence joins TRBV18 and TRBJ1-1; tentatively, D is TRBD1 (5 bases). This TCR derives from a person aged 18-65 years who received the Ad26.COV2.S COVID-19 vaccine or a placebo. The chain's CDR3 is CASSLSDGGGTEAFF. CDR3 bases: TGTGCCAGCTCACTCTCAGACGGGGGAGGCACTGAAGCTTTCTTT.